One T cell receptor beta chain is described in this entry. This CDR3 is 13 amino acids long. Germline values: CDR1 SQVTM, CDR2 ANQGSEA. The V and J ends lost 1 base and 2 bases respectively, with 5 bases between them. TCRdb's table, derived via immunoSEQ multiplex PCR, lists solely in-frame clones and lacks some. Here the sample spans more than 80,000 clones, around nine tenths being singletons. The sample belongs to a study of blood T cell repertoires in COVID-19. Overall study context: Acute and convalescent COVID-19 samples came from the United States, Italy and Spain.

The TCR was taken from an elderly man with acute or convalescent COVID-19. Material: peripheral blood. This sequence joins TRBV29-1 and TRBJ1-4; D is unresolved. The CDR3 loop reads CSVEGGTNEKLFF. CDR3 nucleotide sequence: TGCAGCGTTGAAGGTGGCACTAATGAAAAACTGTTTTTT.